This T cell receptor beta chain derives from a study of Graves' ophthalmopathy and Graves' hyperthyroidism. For the study at large: There was a collection of peripheral blood at initial diagnosis, before any treatment. General study findings and limits: Ophthalmopathy progression prediction by the model yielded a sensitivity of 60% to 71% and a specificity of 72% to 75%. Most thyroid clonotypes with frequency above 0.001 were detected in blood too.

Amplification of the TCR beta CDR3 regions used RNA transcripts (as template). Scientists carried out first-round RT-PCR using HTBI primers and then a second-round multiplex PCR. TCRdb re-called the multiplex PCR reads through MiXCR, storing one row per CDR3 protein. This sample has approximately 640,000 distinct CDR3 sequences, with about two fifths found just once. This clonotype was seen many times. Its antigen is not known. Ineligible for inclusion were patients with other autoimmune diseases, uncontrolled infections, pregnancy or lactation. In germline, CDR1 is SEHNR, CDR2 FQNEAQ (reference sequence). The J segment lost 4 bases and the V segment lost 6 bases, leaving 3 bases of the junction unmatched. This CDR3 region has 13 residues.

The source material was peripheral blood. V is TRBV7-9 and J is TRBJ1-1; 9 positions agree with TRBD1. The TCR was taken from an adult man with Graves' ophthalmopathy. The CDR3 bases are TGTGCCAGCAGGGACAGGGGCTCCACTGAAGCTTTCTTT. Its protein product is CASRDRGSTEAFF.